The 9 T cell receptor beta chains listed next were all sequenced from one sample in a study of blood T cell repertoires in COVID-19. This table comes from immunoSEQ multiplex PCR, and its TCRdb copy is limited to in-frame clones, with some not included. The repertoire consists of 120,000 to 150,000 clones, with roughly 85% occurring once and the leading ten covering under 3%. Sequencing was carried out using peripheral blood. The source is a man aged 50 to 60 with acute or convalescent COVID-19.

This clone was seen only once. The chain recombines TRBV27 with TRBJ1-5, with TRBD1 matching over 7 bases. After removal of 0 bases from V and 7 bases from J, the junction contained 9 bases not matched to a gene. Germline assignment: CDR1 MNHEY and CDR2 SMNVEV (reference sequence). This CDR3 is 16 amino acids long. In nucleotides, the CDR3 is TGTGCCAGCAGTTTATCCGGTGAGGGGGCCAGGCAGCCCCAGCATTTT. The encoded protein is CASSLSGEGARQPQHF.

J is TRBJ2-2 and V is TRBV10-1; D not certain. With 3 bases removed from V and 4 bases from J, the gap between germline ends came to 9 bases. The CDR3 totals 14 residues. The germline CDR1 and CDR2 sequences are WNHNN and SYGVQD (reference sequence). The DNA of the CDR3 is TGCGCCAGCAGTGAACTACTGGGCACCGGGGAGCTGTTTTTT. This sequence encodes CASSELLGTGELFF.

The chain carries TRBV6-5 and TRBJ2-4; D perhaps matches TRBD2 (6 bases). Trimming removed 4 bases from V and 12 bases from J, with 22 bases in between. The CDR3 is made up of 15 amino acids. Germline V CDR1 and CDR2: MNHEY, SVGAGI. For the CDR3, the DNA is TGTGCCAGCAGTTCAGGACTACCTAGATCCGATGGTCAGTACTTC. It is translated as CASSSGLPRSDGQYF.

The chain recombines TRBV30 with TRBJ1-2; D uncertain. The V end was cut by 2 bases, the J end by 3 bases, with 7 bases between. Looked up from germline, CDR1 is GTSNPN and CDR2 is SVGIG (reference sequence). The CDR3 consists of 12 residues. For the CDR3, the DNA is TGTGCCTGGAGTCTAGAAGACTATGGCTACACCTTC. Encoded protein: CAWSLEDYGYTF.

This chain links TRBV3-1 (or the pseudogene TRBV3-2) with TRBJ2-1; 7 bases align to TRBD2. CDR3 length equals 17 residues. Looked up from germline, CDR1 is LGHDT and CDR2 is YNNKEL (reference sequence). The ends lost 3 bases at V and 6 bases at J; junction bases unmatched: 14. The CDR3: CASSQASVSGRGNEQFF. In nucleotides, the CDR3 is TGTGCCAGCAGCCAGGCAAGTGTTAGCGGGCGGGGCAATGAGCAGTTCTTC.

The J gene is TRBJ1-1, the V gene TRBV7-6; 8 positions match TRBD1. This CDR3 is 14 amino acids long. The germline V gene encodes CDR1 SGHVS and CDR2 FNYEAQ. V was clipped by 5 bases and J by 4 bases; unmatched bases: 6. The CDR3 is CASSVQGGVTEAFF. CDR3 nucleotides: TGTGCCAGCAGCGTACAGGGGGGGGTCACTGAAGCTTTCTTT.

The rearrangement uses TRBV5-1 and TRBJ1-1; a possible D gene is TRBD1 (5 bases). The CDR3 spans 13 residues. Trimming left V 5 bases short and J 1 base short, with 9 bases between. Germline V gene data show CDR1 as SGHRS and CDR2 as YFSETQ. The CDR3 loop reads CASSYGQNTEAFF. DNA of the CDR3: TGCGCCAGCAGTTATGGACAGAACACTGAAGCTTTCTTT.

The chain has TRBV30 and TRBJ2-5; TRBD2 matches at 8 bases. Germline V gene data show CDR1 as GTSNPN and CDR2 as SVGIG (reference sequence). The CDR3 totals 15 residues. With 2 bases clipped from V and 2 bases from J, the junction kept 7 bases outside the gene matches. The CDR3, as DNA: TGTGCCTGGAGTCTGCGCGGGGGGTTGCAAGAGACCCAGTACTTC. It specifies CAWSLRGGLQETQYF.

This sequence joins TRBV4-1 and TRBJ2-2; 14 bases line up with TRBD2. This CDR3 contains 21 residues. The trim removed 3 bases at V and 0 bases at J, leaving 12 bases unmatched. CDR1 and CDR2 (germline): MGHRA, YSYEKL. The CDR3 here is CASSHPIPTSGRGPNTGELFF. DNA of the CDR3: TGCGCCAGCAGCCACCCAATCCCGACTAGCGGGAGGGGGCCGAACACCGGGGAGCTGTTTTTT.